This TCR beta chain was identified in a study of radiation and T cells in renal cell carcinoma. Treatment noted: 15 Gy SBRT to primary tumor, nephrectomy 4 weeks later. Nephrectomy followed 15 Gy stereotactic body radiation by 4 weeks. This clone came up a few times. Some clones are missing from TCRdb's copy, which holds only in-frame ones; the method was immunoSEQ multiplex PCR. The sample holds 17,000 or so clones, over 45% seen once. The CDR3 is 15 residues long. Trimming pared 2 bases from V and 3 bases from J, leaving 11 bases between. Germline V gives CDR1 MNHEY, CDR2 SMNVEV (reference sequence).

The receptor was derived from a man aged 50 to 59 with renal cell carcinoma. Sequences were derived from tumor tissue, sampled from a patient whose treatment included radiotherapy and nephrectomy. This sequence joins TRBV27 and TRBJ1-3; tentative D call: TRBD1 (5 bases). CDR3 coding DNA: TGTGCCAGCAGTTTAAAGTCCAGGGATGGAAACACCATATATTTT. This sequence encodes CASSLKSRDGNTIYF.